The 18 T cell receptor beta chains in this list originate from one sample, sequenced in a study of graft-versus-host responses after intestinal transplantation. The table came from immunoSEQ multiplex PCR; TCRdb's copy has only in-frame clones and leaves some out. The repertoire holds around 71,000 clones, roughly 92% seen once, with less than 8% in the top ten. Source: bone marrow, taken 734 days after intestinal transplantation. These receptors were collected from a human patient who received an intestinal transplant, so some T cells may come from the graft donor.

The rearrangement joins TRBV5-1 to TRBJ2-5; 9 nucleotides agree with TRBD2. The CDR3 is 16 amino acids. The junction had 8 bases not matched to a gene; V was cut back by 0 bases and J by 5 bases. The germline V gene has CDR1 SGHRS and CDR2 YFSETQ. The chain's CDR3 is CASSLAAGGRGETQYF. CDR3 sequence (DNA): TGCGCCAGCAGCTTGGCAGCGGGAGGCCGCGGGGAGACCCAGTACTTC.

CDR3 sequence: CASSEGPDTQYF. CDR3 DNA sequence: TGTGCCAGCAGTGAGGGACCAGATACGCAGTATTTT. The V gene is TRBV2, the J gene TRBJ2-3; D possibly uses TRBD1 or TRBD2 (5 bases each). From germline, CDR1 is SNHLY and CDR2 FYNNEI. The CDR3 covers 12 residues. V lost 3 bases and J lost 4, with 5 bases in between.

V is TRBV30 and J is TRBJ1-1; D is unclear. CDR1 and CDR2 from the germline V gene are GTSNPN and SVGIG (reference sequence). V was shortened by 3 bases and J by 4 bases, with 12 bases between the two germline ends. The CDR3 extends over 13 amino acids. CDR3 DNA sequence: TGTGCCTGGAGGGTCGGGGTGGCCACTGAAGCTTTCTTT. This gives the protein CAWRVGVATEAFF.

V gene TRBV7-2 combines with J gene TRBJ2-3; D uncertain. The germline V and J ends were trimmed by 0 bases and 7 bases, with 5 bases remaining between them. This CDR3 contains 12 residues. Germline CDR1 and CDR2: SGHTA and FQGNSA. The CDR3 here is CASSLASNTQYF. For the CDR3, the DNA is TGTGCCAGCAGCTTAGCGAGTAATACGCAGTATTTT. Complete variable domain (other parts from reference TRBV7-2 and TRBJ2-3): GAGVSQSPSNKVTEKGKDVELRCDPISGHTALYWYRQSLGQGLEFLIYFQGNSAPDKSGLPSDRFSAERTGGSVSTLTIQRTQQEDSAVYLCASSLASNTQYFGPGTRLTVL.

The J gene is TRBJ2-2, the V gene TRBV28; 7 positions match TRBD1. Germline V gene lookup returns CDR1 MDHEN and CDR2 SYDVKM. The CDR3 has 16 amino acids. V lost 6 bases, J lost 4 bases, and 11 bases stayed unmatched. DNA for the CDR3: TGTGCCAGCAGATTCCGACAGGGACGATCCACCGGGGAGCTGTTTTTT. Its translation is CASRFRQGRSTGELFF.

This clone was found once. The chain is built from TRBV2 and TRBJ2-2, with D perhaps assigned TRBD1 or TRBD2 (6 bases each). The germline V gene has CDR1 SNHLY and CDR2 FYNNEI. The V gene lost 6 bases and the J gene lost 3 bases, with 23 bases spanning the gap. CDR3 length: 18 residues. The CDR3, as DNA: TGTGCCAGCAGCCCGACGGTTCGGGGGCGCAAGGACACCGGGGAGCTGTTTTTT. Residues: CASSPTVRGRKDTGELFF.

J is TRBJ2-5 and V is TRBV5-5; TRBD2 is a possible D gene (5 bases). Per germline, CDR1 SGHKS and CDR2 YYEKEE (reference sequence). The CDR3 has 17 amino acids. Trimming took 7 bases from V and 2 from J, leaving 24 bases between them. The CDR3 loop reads CASSLQPGLATQETQYF. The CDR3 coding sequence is TGTGCCAGCTCCCTTCAGCCCGGGCTAGCAACTCAAGAGACCCAGTACTTC. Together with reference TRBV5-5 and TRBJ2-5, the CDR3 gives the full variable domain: DAGVTQSPTHLIKTRGQQVTLRCSPISGHKSVSWYQQVLGQGPQFIFQYYEKEERGRGNFPDRFSARQFPNYSSELNVNALLLGDSALYLCASSLQPGLATQETQYFGPGTRLLVL.

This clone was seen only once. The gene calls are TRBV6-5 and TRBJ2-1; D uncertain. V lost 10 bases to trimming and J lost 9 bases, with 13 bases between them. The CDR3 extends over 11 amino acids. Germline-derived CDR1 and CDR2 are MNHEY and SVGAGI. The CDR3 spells CATNRVGEQFF. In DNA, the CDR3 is TGTGCCACAAACCGGGTGGGTGAGCAGTTCTTC.

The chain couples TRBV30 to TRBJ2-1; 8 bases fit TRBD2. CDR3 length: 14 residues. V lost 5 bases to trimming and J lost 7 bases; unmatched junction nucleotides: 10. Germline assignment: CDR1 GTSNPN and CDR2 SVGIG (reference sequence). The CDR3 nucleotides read TGTGCCTGGGAACCGGGACTAGGGCTAAATGAGCAGTTCTTC. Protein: CAWEPGLGLNEQFF.

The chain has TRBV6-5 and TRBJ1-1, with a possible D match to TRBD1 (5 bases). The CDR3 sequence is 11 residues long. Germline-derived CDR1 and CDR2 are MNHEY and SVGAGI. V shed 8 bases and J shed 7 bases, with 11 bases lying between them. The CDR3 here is CASETANEAFF. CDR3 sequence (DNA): TGTGCCAGCGAGACAGCTAATGAAGCTTTCTTT.

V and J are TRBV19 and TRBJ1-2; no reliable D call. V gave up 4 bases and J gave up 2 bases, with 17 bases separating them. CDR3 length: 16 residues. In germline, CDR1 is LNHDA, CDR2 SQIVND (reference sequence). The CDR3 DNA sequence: TGTGCCAGTAGTACCCGCCCCTGGGCGGAGAACTATGGCTACACCTTC. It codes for CASSTRPWAENYGYTF.

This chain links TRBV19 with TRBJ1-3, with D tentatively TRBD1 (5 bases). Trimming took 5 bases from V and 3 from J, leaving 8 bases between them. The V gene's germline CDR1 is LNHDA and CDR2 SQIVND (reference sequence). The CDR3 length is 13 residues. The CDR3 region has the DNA TGTGCCAGTAGTCCGGGACTTGGAAACACCATATATTTT. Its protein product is CASSPGLGNTIYF.

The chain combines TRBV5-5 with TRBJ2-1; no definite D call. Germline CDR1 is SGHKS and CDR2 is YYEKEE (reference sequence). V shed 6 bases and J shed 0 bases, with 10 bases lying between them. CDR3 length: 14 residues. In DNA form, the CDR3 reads TGTGCCAGCATCGCAGCGAACTCCTACAATGAGCAGTTCTTC. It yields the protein CASIAANSYNEQFF.

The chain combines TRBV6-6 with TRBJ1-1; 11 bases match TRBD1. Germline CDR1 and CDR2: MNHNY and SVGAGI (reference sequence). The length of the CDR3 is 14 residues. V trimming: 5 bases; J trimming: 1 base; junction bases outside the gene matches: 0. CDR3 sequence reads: CASSGTGGNTEAFF. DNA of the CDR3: TGTGCCAGCAGTGGGACAGGGGGGAACACTGAAGCTTTCTTT.

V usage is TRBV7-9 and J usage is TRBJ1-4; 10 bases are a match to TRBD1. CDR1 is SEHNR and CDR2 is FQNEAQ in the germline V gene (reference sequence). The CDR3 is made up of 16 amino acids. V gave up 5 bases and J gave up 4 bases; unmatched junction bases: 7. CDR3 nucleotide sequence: TGTGCCAGCAGCCTCAGGGGGACAGGGGATAATGAAAAACTGTTTTTT. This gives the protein CASSLRGTGDNEKLFF.

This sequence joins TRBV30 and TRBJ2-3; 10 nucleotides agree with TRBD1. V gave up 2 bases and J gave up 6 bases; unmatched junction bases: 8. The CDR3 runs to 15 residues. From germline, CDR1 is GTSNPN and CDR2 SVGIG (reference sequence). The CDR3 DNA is TGTGCCTGGAGTAACGGGGACAGGGGAGGGGATACGCAGTATTTT. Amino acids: CAWSNGDRGGDTQYF.

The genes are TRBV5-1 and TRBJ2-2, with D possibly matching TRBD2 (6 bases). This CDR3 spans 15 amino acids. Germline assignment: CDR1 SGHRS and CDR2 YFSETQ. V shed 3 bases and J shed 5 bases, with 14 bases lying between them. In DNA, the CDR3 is TGCGCCAGCAGCTCCACCGGGAGAACAACCGGGGAGCTGTTTTTT. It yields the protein CASSSTGRTTGELFF. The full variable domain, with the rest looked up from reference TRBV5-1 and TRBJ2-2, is KAGVTQTPRYLIKTRGQQVTLSCSPISGHRSVSWYQQTPGQGLQFLFEYFSETQRNKGNFPGRFSGRQFSNSRSEMNVSTLELGDSALYLCASSSTGRTTGELFFGEGSRLTVL.

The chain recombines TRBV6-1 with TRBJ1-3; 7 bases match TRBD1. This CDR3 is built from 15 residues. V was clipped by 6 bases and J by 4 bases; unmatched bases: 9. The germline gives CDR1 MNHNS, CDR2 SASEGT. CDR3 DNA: TGTGCCAGCAGCGCCAGACAGGGAGCAGGAAACACCATATATTTT. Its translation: CASSARQGAGNTIYF.